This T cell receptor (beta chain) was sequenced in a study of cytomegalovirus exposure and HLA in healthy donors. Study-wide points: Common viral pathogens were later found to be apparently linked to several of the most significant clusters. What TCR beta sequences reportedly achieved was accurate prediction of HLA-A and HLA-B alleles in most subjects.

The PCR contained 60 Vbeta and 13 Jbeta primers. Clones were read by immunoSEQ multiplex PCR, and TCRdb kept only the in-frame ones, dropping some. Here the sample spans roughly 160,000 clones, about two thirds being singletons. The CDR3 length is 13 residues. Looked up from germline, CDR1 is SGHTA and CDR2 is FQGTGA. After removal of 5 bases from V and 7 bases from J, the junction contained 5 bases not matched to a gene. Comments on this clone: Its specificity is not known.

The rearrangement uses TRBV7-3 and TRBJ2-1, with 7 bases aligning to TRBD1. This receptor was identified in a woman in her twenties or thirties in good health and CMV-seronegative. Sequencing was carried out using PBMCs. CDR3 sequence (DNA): TGTGCCAGCAGCAGGGGACAGAAAAATGAGCAGTTCTTC. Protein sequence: CASSRGQKNEQFF.